This T cell receptor beta chain was sequenced for a study of T cells in Graves' hyperthyroidism and ophthalmopathy. The source material, RNA transcripts, was used to amplify TCR beta CDR3 regions. The HTBI primer set drove a first-round RT-PCR of the TCR CDR3. In TCRdb, the multiplex PCR reads were re-called with MiXCR into one record per CDR3 protein. The table records roughly 240,000 distinct CDR3 sequences, approximately 23% of them present only once. This clonotype was counted many times. Fresh peripheral blood, under 13 ml, yielded the PBMCs. In germline, CDR1 is MNHEY, CDR2 SVGAGI. The germline V and J ends were trimmed by 7 bases and 1 base, with 17 bases remaining between them. The CDR3 extends over 16 amino acids.

This TCR came from a woman in her thirties or forties with Graves' ophthalmopathy. The chain employs TRBV6-5 and TRBJ1-5; D not resolved. Sequenced: blood. CDR3: CASTLGLAGSNQPQHF. The CDR3 region has the DNA TGTGCCAGCACCCTTGGGCTAGCGGGCAGCAATCAGCCCCAGCATTTT.